Listed below are T cell receptor beta chains from one sample, sequenced in a study of cytomegalovirus exposure and HLA in healthy donors. Only in-frame clones appear in the TCRdb table, and some are missing; sequencing was by immunoSEQ multiplex PCR. This sample yields fewer than 400,000 clones, of which 86% are seen a single time; about 0.8% belongs to the top ten. Sequenced material: PBMCs. The receptors derive from a woman under 30 in good health and CMV-seronegative. The CDR3 runs from the conserved cysteine through the conserved F or W. A D gene is named only where the DNA matches it firmly. Clone size is not always given. Where it is, it says once, few, many or a class for expanded clones.

d_gene: TRBD1; abundance: NA; j_gene: TRBJ2-7; v_gene: TRBV25-1; CDR3aa: CASMDVRDSYEQYF; CDR3nt: TGTGCCAGCATGGACGTCCGGGACAGCTACGAGCAGTACTTC
d_gene: NA; abundance: NA; j_gene: TRBJ1-2; v_gene: TRBV15; CDR3aa: CATSRTLGAGGSNYGYTF; CDR3nt: TGTGCCACCAGCCGAACCTTAGGGGCGGGAGGGAGCAACTATGGCTACACCTTC
d_gene: NA; abundance: NA; j_gene: TRBJ1-1; v_gene: TRBV6-5; CDR3aa: CASSQTGMNTEAFF; CDR3nt: TGTGCCAGCAGTCAGACAGGAATGAACACTGAAGCTTTCTTT
d_gene: NA; abundance: NA; j_gene: TRBJ2-3; v_gene: TRBV7-3; CDR3aa: CASSATQGTNTDTQYF; CDR3nt: TGTGCCAGCAGCGCAACCCAGGGGACAAACACAGATACGCAGTATTTT
d_gene: NA; abundance: many; j_gene: TRBJ2-1; v_gene: TRBV4-3; CDR3aa: CASSLRRDISYNEQFF; CDR3nt: TGCGCCAGCAGCCTAAGACGGGACATTTCCTACAATGAGCAGTTCTTC
d_gene: TRBD1; abundance: NA; j_gene: TRBJ2-7; v_gene: TRBV5-1; CDR3aa: CASRGQGGFRPSYEQYF; CDR3nt: TGCGCCAGCAGGGGACAGGGGGGCTTTCGGCCGTCCTACGAGCAGTACTTC
d_gene: NA; abundance: NA; j_gene: TRBJ1-1; v_gene: TRBV14; CDR3aa: CASSQVGGVNTEAFF; CDR3nt: TGTGCCAGCAGCCAAGTCGGGGGAGTGAACACTGAAGCTTTCTTT
d_gene: TRBD1; abundance: NA; j_gene: TRBJ2-2; v_gene: TRBV9; CDR3aa: CASSSWTGGPGELFF; CDR3nt: TGTGCCAGCAGCTCTTGGACAGGGGGCCCCGGGGAGCTGTTTTTT
d_gene: TRBD2; abundance: NA; j_gene: TRBJ2-1; v_gene: TRBV27; CDR3aa: CASSMKRLAGGSEQFF; CDR3nt: TGTGCCAGCAGTATGAAGCGACTAGCGGGAGGGAGCGAGCAGTTCTTC
d_gene: TRBD2; abundance: NA; j_gene: TRBJ2-3; v_gene: TRBV5-4; CDR3aa: CASSPATTSVYTDTQYF; CDR3nt: TGTGCCAGCAGCCCGGCGACGACTAGCGTGTACACAGATACGCAGTATTTT
d_gene: NA; abundance: NA; j_gene: TRBJ2-7; v_gene: TRBV28; CDR3aa: CASSALLGGGEQYF; CDR3nt: TGTGCCAGCAGTGCCCTGCTAGGGGGGGGTGAGCAGTACTTC
d_gene: TRBD2; abundance: NA; j_gene: TRBJ2-3; v_gene: TRBV9; CDR3aa: CASSGSGEASDTQYF; CDR3nt: TGTGCCAGCAGCGGTAGCGGGGAGGCCTCAGATACGCAGTATTTT
d_gene: NA; abundance: NA; j_gene: TRBJ2-5; v_gene: TRBV6-5; CDR3aa: CASRPMTKYQETQYF; CDR3nt: TGTGCCAGCAGACCTATGACAAAGTACCAAGAGACCCAGTACTTC
d_gene: TRBD1; abundance: NA; j_gene: TRBJ1-5; v_gene: TRBV27; CDR3aa: CASSILAGGTGVHQPQHF; CDR3nt: TGTGCCAGCAGTATTCTAGCGGGGGGGACAGGGGTTCATCAGCCCCAGCATTTT
d_gene: TRBD1; abundance: NA; j_gene: TRBJ1-1; v_gene: TRBV6-1; CDR3aa: CASRSTGGRGTEAFF; CDR3nt: TGTGCCAGCAGATCGACAGGGGGTCGGGGGACTGAAGCTTTCTTT
d_gene: NA; abundance: NA; j_gene: TRBJ2-7; v_gene: TRBV9; CDR3aa: CASSVDWREYEQYF; CDR3nt: TGTGCCAGCAGCGTAGATTGGCGGGAATACGAGCAGTACTTC
d_gene: TRBD2; abundance: NA; j_gene: TRBJ2-7; v_gene: TRBV5-8; CDR3aa: CASSVTSGTTYEQYF; CDR3nt: TGTGCCAGCAGCGTAACTAGCGGAACAACCTACGAGCAGTACTTC
d_gene: TRBD2; abundance: NA; j_gene: TRBJ2-2; v_gene: TRBV7-2; CDR3aa: CASSLESSGNTGELFF; CDR3nt: TGTGCCAGCAGCTTAGAATCTAGCGGGAACACCGGGGAGCTGTTTTTT
d_gene: NA; abundance: NA; j_gene: TRBJ1-1; v_gene: TRBV6-5; CDR3aa: CASSYPPGEAFF; CDR3nt: TGTGCCAGCAGTTACCCTCCAGGTGAAGCTTTCTTT
d_gene: TRBD1; abundance: few; j_gene: TRBJ1-3; v_gene: TRBV6-5; CDR3aa: CASSYQTGAGNTIYF; CDR3nt: TGTGCCAGCAGTTACCAAACAGGGGCTGGAAACACCATATATTTT
d_gene: TRBD1; abundance: NA; j_gene: TRBJ2-1; v_gene: TRBV14; CDR3aa: CASSATGVPQFF; CDR3nt: TGTGCCAGCAGCGCGACAGGGGTCCCGCAGTTCTTC
d_gene: TRBD1; abundance: NA; j_gene: TRBJ2-7; v_gene: TRBV2; CDR3aa: CASRALTGNYEQYF; CDR3nt: TGTGCCAGCCGAGCACTGACAGGGAATTACGAGCAGTACTTC
d_gene: TRBD2; abundance: many; j_gene: TRBJ2-1; v_gene: TRBV14; CDR3aa: CASSRGGSGGNEQFF; CDR3nt: TGTGCCAGCAGCCGCGGGGGTAGCGGAGGAAATGAGCAGTTCTTC
d_gene: NA; abundance: NA; j_gene: TRBJ2-7; v_gene: TRBV18; CDR3aa: CASSPFAYEQYF; CDR3nt: TGTGCCAGCTCACCATTTGCGTACGAGCAGTACTTC
d_gene: NA; abundance: NA; j_gene: TRBJ2-7; v_gene: TRBV15; CDR3aa: CATSRGAEPIYEQYF; CDR3nt: TGTGCCACCAGCAGAGGGGCCGAACCAATCTACGAGCAGTACTTC
d_gene: TRBD1; abundance: NA; j_gene: TRBJ1-2; v_gene: TRBV6-1; CDR3aa: CASRDRGSYGYTF; CDR3nt: TGTGCCAGCAGGGACAGGGGTTCGTATGGCTACACCTTC
d_gene: TRBD2; abundance: few; j_gene: TRBJ2-3; v_gene: TRBV9; CDR3aa: CASSVGVAGGTDTQYF; CDR3nt: TGTGCCAGCAGCGTAGGGGTAGCGGGAGGCACAGATACGCAGTATTTT
d_gene: TRBD2; abundance: NA; j_gene: TRBJ2-1; v_gene: TRBV11-3; CDR3aa: CASSLAGTSFYNEQFF; CDR3nt: TGTGCCAGCAGCTTAGCCGGGACTAGCTTTTACAATGAGCAGTTCTTC
d_gene: NA; abundance: NA; j_gene: TRBJ1-2; v_gene: TRBV18; CDR3aa: CASSPFVYGYTF; CDR3nt: TGTGCCAGCTCACCTTTCGTTTATGGCTACACCTTC
d_gene: TRBD2; abundance: NA; j_gene: TRBJ2-7; v_gene: TRBV4-2; CDR3aa: CASSQEGGLAPPLSYEQYF; CDR3nt: TGTGCCAGCAGCCAAGAGGGGGGACTAGCGCCGCCCCTCTCCTACGAGCAGTACTTC
d_gene: NA; abundance: once; j_gene: TRBJ2-7; v_gene: TRBV5-4; CDR3aa: CASSPQDRHYEQYF; CDR3nt: TGTGCCAGCAGCCCCCAAGACAGGCACTACGAGCAGTACTTC
d_gene: NA; abundance: once; j_gene: TRBJ1-1; v_gene: TRBV6-5; CDR3aa: CASSSPGQITEAFF; CDR3nt: TGTGCCAGCAGTTCCCCCGGACAGATCACTGAAGCTTTCTTT
d_gene: NA; abundance: once; j_gene: TRBJ1-4; v_gene: TRBV4-3; CDR3aa: CASSQGQFGEKLFF; CDR3nt: TGCGCCAGCAGCCAGGGGCAGTTCGGTGAAAAACTGTTTTTT